A single sample is the source of the 10 T cell receptor beta chains below, sequenced in a study of Ad26.COV2.S vaccination and SARS-CoV-2 variants (dated by TCRdb to the early 2020s). The treatment or condition label here, explained by the study, means: some 20 received Ad26.COV2.S at low or high dose, single or two shots; about 5 received placebo; per-sample allocation not given. Repertoires of vaccine and placebo recipients were sequenced from samples taken on day 63 after the first injection. Library method: the immunoSEQ multiplex PCR assay. The table comes from immuneACCESS by way of TCRdb, which keeps in-frame sequences with V and J called. Part of the clones is missing from these tables; in studies checked, under half for an unresolved V gene and the rest for unknown reasons. This sample has a few hundred thousand clones in its table, and around 87% of those were observed once. The ten largest clones capture about 3% of the sample.

The material sequenced was peripheral blood, taken in a trial of Ad26.COV2.S vaccine versus placebo. The origin of the receptors is a person aged 18-60 years who received the Ad26.COV2.S COVID-19 vaccine or a placebo.

The genes are TRBV6-2 or TRBV6-3 and TRBJ2-4, with D hard to call. CDR1 and CDR2 from the germline V gene are MNHEY and SVGEGT. The CDR3 length is 12 residues. Trimming pared 6 bases from V and 7 bases from J, leaving 10 bases between. The CDR3 DNA is TGTGCCAGCAGCCGGCCGATTAACATTCAGTACTTC. Its protein is CASSRPINIQYF.

V is TRBV5-8 and J is TRBJ1-6; D ambiguous. The CDR3 has 17 amino acids. Per germline, CDR1 SGHTS and CDR2 YDEGEE. V was shortened by 2 bases and J by 0 bases, with 12 bases between the two germline ends. CDR3 amino acids: CASSLYVESSYNSPLHF. The CDR3, as DNA: TGTGCCAGCAGCTTATATGTAGAGAGCTCCTATAATTCACCCCTCCACTTT.

The chain is built from TRBV4-2 and TRBJ1-1; a weak D match, TRBD1 (5 bases). CDR3 size: 14 residues. With 1 base removed from V and 6 bases from J, the gap between germline ends came to 12 bases. The germline gives CDR1 LGHNA, CDR2 YNFKEQ. CDR3 loop: CASSQGQTGAEAFF. In nucleotides, the CDR3 is TGTGCCAGCAGCCAAGGCCAGACGGGGGCTGAAGCTTTCTTT.

The rearrangement uses TRBV4-1 and TRBJ2-7; TRBD2 is a possible D gene (5 bases). V lost 4 bases and J lost 1, with 14 bases in between. CDR3 size: 15 residues. Germline V CDR1 and CDR2: MGHRA, YSYEKL. The CDR3 DNA sequence: TGCGCCAGCAGCCCTGGGCTCGGGGTTTCCTACGAGCAGTACTTC. Translating it yields CASSPGLGVSYEQYF.

The chain recombines TRBV9 with TRBJ2-2; the match to TRBD1 covers 9 bases. V lost 4 bases, J lost 5 bases, and 12 bases stayed unmatched. CDR1 is SGDLS, CDR2 YYNGEE, per germline. The length of the CDR3 is 17 residues. CDR3 amino acids: CASSPRITGGQTGELFF. In nucleotides, the CDR3 is TGTGCCAGCAGCCCGAGAATTACAGGGGGCCAAACCGGGGAGCTGTTTTTT.

This clone was found once. V usage is TRBV5-1 and J usage is TRBJ1-2; 7 nucleotides line up with TRBD1. The CDR3 loop spans 17 amino acids. Germline V gives CDR1 SGHRS, CDR2 YFSETQ. Losses at the gene ends were 4 bases for V and 3 bases for J; bases not matched to a gene: 15. The CDR3 DNA sequence: TGCGCCAGCAGCCCAACCGGGACAGCCACCAGGGACTATGGCTACACCTTC. Its translation is CASSPTGTATRDYGYTF.

The chain recombines TRBV10-3 with TRBJ2-2; the D gene is possibly TRBD2 (5 bases). CDR3 size: 15 residues. The germline gives CDR1 ENHRY, CDR2 SYGVKD. The V end was cut by 3 bases, the J end by 7 bases, with 15 bases between. CDR3 loop: CAISDPLGVGGELFF. The CDR3 nucleotides read TGTGCCATCAGTGACCCCCTCGGGGTTGGCGGGGAGCTGTTTTTT.

The chain joins TRBV30 to TRBJ1-2; no reliable D call. The CDR3 has 19 amino acids. Germline V lookup: CDR1 GTSNPN, CDR2 SVGIG (reference sequence). V was trimmed by 0 bases and J by 2 bases, leaving 25 bases between them. CDR3 region: CAWSVLTRRLFLGNYGYTF. The DNA for the CDR3 is TGTGCCTGGAGTGTACTAACCAGAAGATTATTCTTGGGAAACTATGGCTACACCTTC.

The genes are TRBV5-5 and TRBJ1-1, with 7 positions matching TRBD1. V dropped 3 bases and J dropped 3; count of bases not matched to a gene: 5. This CDR3 has 14 amino acids. Germline loops: CDR1 SGHKS, CDR2 YYEKEE (reference sequence). CDR3 amino acids: CASSYRGRDTEAFF. DNA for the CDR3: TGTGCCAGCAGCTACAGGGGAAGGGACACTGAAGCTTTCTTT.

This rearrangement joins TRBV7-3 to TRBJ2-2; 7 bases fit TRBD1. Germline trimming cut 5 bases from V and 6 bases from J; bases unmatched to any gene: 6. Germline CDR1 and CDR2: SGHTA and FQGTGA. The CDR3 runs 14 residues. For the CDR3, the DNA is TGTGCCAGCAGCCCGGGGACAGTAGCCGGGGAGCTGTTTTTT. It is translated as CASSPGTVAGELFF. Full variable domain (missing parts from reference TRBV7-3 and TRBJ2-2): GAGVSQTPSNKVTEKGKYVELRCDPISGHTALYWYRQSLGQGPEFLIYFQGTGAADDSGLPNDRFFAVRPEGSVSTLKIQRTERGDSAVYLCASSPGTVAGELFFGEGSRLTVL.